These 9 T cell receptor beta chains were all obtained from the same sample, sequenced in a study of a mutant IDH1 vaccine in newly diagnosed glioma. As to time point: week 23, last vaccination. Vaccination comprised doses that each held 300 ug of mutant IDH1 20-mer peptide, plus topical imiquimod. Their antigens remain unidentified. Method: immunoSEQ multiplex PCR; TCRdb's copy keeps in-frame clones and lacks some. The repertoire includes roughly 74,000 clones, over 75% of them detected once, and roughly 2.2% sits in the top ten. The source was PBMCs, collected from a glioma patient whose treatment included an IDH1 peptide vaccine. The receptors here all came from a young man with glioma. Some clones in this sample may be carry-over from other donors' samples.

The V gene is TRBV19, the J gene TRBJ1-1; D gene ambiguous. Germline values: CDR1 LNHDA, CDR2 SQIVND (reference sequence). V was trimmed by 5 bases and J by 2 bases, leaving 9 bases between them. This CDR3 has 13 residues. The CDR3 DNA follows: TGTGCCAGTAGTTCCGCAGGTAACACTGAAGCTTTCTTT. Its translation: CASSSAGNTEAFF.

This chain links TRBV13 with TRBJ1-4, with D hard to call. V lost 5 bases and J 3 bases, leaving 13 bases between the germline ends. CDR1 is PRHDT and CDR2 is FYEKMQ in the germline V gene (reference sequence). This CDR3 is built from 15 residues. The CDR3 DNA reads as TGTGCCAGCAGCCTCGGACGAGCTGCTAATGAAAAACTGTTTTTT. It encodes CASSLGRAANEKLFF.

The rearrangement joins TRBV19 to TRBJ1-2; possibly TRBD1 for D (5 bases). The V and J ends lost 4 bases and 0 bases respectively, with 6 bases between them. Germline V CDR1 and CDR2: LNHDA, SQIVND (reference sequence). The CDR3 runs 13 residues. CDR3 residues: CASSKGANYGYTF. As DNA, the CDR3 is TGTGCCAGTAGTAAAGGGGCTAACTATGGCTACACCTTC. The entire variable domain, with the rest obtained from reference TRBV19 and TRBJ1-2, is as follows: DGGITQSPKYLFRKEGQNVTLSCEQNLNHDAMYWYRQDPGQGLRLIYYSQIVNDFQKGDIAEGYSVSREKKESFPLTVTSAQKNPTAFYLCASSKGANYGYTFGSGTRLTVV.

The rearrangement joins TRBV27 to TRBJ1-5; D not resolved. Trimming took 2 bases from V and 4 from J, leaving 12 bases between them. Germline-derived CDR1 and CDR2 are MNHEY and SMNVEV (reference sequence). This CDR3 region has 15 residues. The CDR3 sequence is CASSLAPGGNQPQHF. The DNA of the CDR3 is TGTGCCAGCAGTTTAGCGCCCGGCGGGAATCAGCCCCAGCATTTT.

The sample holds one count of this clone. The genes are TRBV19 and TRBJ2-1, with D hard to call. The CDR3 has 17 residues. Deletions cut 3 bases from V and 4 bases from J, with 19 bases between. CDR1 and CDR2 from the germline V gene are LNHDA and SQIVND (reference sequence). The CDR3: CASSMKSGRVRYNEQFF. The CDR3 DNA reads TGTGCCAGTAGTATGAAGAGTGGACGGGTACGGTACAATGAGCAGTTCTTC.

The rearrangement joins TRBV11-2 to TRBJ2-7; D is unresolved. Germline-derived CDR1 and CDR2 are SGHAT and FQNNGV. The CDR3 spans 11 residues. V dropped 5 bases and J dropped 2 bases, with 4 bases sitting between them. The CDR3 region has the DNA TGTGCCAGCAGCATTACCTACGAGCAGTACTTC. Translating gives CASSITYEQYF.

Only one count was recorded for this clone. This chain joins TRBV7-2 and TRBJ2-3; 9 nucleotides agree with TRBD2. V shed 5 bases and J 1 base; nucleotides not matched to a gene: 4. The CDR3 totals 15 residues. The germline gives CDR1 SGHTA, CDR2 FQGNSA. CDR3 sequence: CASSRQRGGTDTQYF. The CDR3 DNA is TGTGCCAGCAGCAGACAGCGGGGGGGCACAGATACGCAGTATTTT.

The rearrangement joins TRBV4-3 to TRBJ2-5; 9 nucleotides line up with TRBD2. V was pared by 4 bases and J by 2 bases, with 2 bases of the junction left unmatched. The CDR3 is made up of 14 amino acids. The V gene's germline CDR1 is LGHNA and CDR2 YSLEER. CDR3 sequence reads: CASSRRGGQETQYF. In nucleotides, the CDR3 is TGCGCCAGCAGCCGGCGGGGGGGACAAGAGACCCAGTACTTC.

On this clone itself: The identical CDR3 is also encoded by other nucleotide sequences in the sample. This chain uses TRBV5-1 with TRBJ2-7; TRBD2 matches 8 bases. With V trimmed by 4 bases and J by 6 bases, 6 bases remained unmatched. The CDR3 length is 13 residues. Germline lookup yields CDR1 SGHRS and CDR2 YFSETQ. The CDR3 loop reads CASSPGLAGEQYF. CDR3 bases: TGCGCCAGCAGCCCCGGACTAGCTGGCGAGCAGTACTTC. Together with reference TRBV5-1 and TRBJ2-7, the CDR3 gives the full variable domain: KAGVTQTPRYLIKTRGQQVTLSCSPISGHRSVSWYQQTPGQGLQFLFEYFSETQRNKGNFPGRFSGRQFSNSRSEMNVSTLELGDSALYLCASSPGLAGEQYFGPGTRLTVT.